The 3 T cell receptor beta chains in this list originate from one sample, sequenced in a study of T cells in localized non-small cell lung cancer. The repertoire was sequenced with immunoSEQ multiplex PCR; TCRdb's copy has only in-frame clones and lacks some. Among tens of thousands of clones, roughly 83% were seen once, and the ten largest hold more than 7.5%. This material consisted of PBMCs, taken before any cancer treatment. The receptors were sampled from a man aged 40 to 70 with stage II lung adenocarcinoma.

V is TRBV27 and J is TRBJ1-5; 8 positions agree with TRBD1. The V and J ends lost 5 bases and 5 bases, in that order; junction bases with no gene match: 8. The length of the CDR3 is 15 residues. Germline-derived CDR1 and CDR2 are MNHEY and SMNVEV (reference sequence). CDR3 sequence (DNA): TGTGCCAGCAGTAGGTCCGGGACAGGCTATCAGCCCCAGCATTTT. Amino acids: CASSRSGTGYQPQHF.

This clone has a handful of counts. The chain uses TRBV25-1 and TRBJ2-1; a possible D gene is TRBD1 (5 bases). This CDR3 contains 15 residues. Trimming cost V 1 base and J 7 bases, with 14 bases left between them. CDR1 MGHDK and CDR2 SYGVNS come from the germline V gene. CDR3 DNA sequence: TGTGCCAGCAGTGAATCAGGGTGGCGGTTGAATGAGCAGTTCTTC. Protein sequence: CASSESGWRLNEQFF.

This clone appeared a single time. The chain has TRBV5-4 and TRBJ1-4, with 10 bases aligning to TRBD1. V shed 2 bases, J shed 7 bases, and the junction held 2 bases outside the gene matches. The V gene's germline CDR1 is SGHNT and CDR2 YYREEE (reference sequence). The CDR3 totals 14 residues. The CDR3 nucleotides are TGTGCCAGCAGCTTTGACAGGGGGCTTGAAAAACTGTTTTTT. It specifies CASSFDRGLEKLFF.